Listed below are T cell receptor beta chains from one sample, sequenced in a study of blood T cells in healthy people across ages. TCRdb reanalysed the 5' RACE reads using MiXCR and keeps one entry per CDR3 protein. Seen here are about 1,000,000 distinct CDR3 sequences, around 43% observed once, and the top ten hold under 20%. The sequencing sample was made of blood. The receptors stem from a woman aged 60 to 75 in good health. CDR3s include the opening cysteine and the closing phenylalanine or tryptophan. Fields, in order: CDR3 length, J gene, V gene, CDR3 protein.

CDR3 length: 14; J gene: TRBJ2-5; V gene: TRBV20-1; CDR3 protein: CSATIAGGRETQYF
CDR3 length: 14; J gene: TRBJ1-1; V gene: TRBV4-2; CDR3 protein: CASSQATGSTEAFF
CDR3 length: 14; J gene: .; V gene: TRBV5-1; CDR3 protein: CASSLAGAIVTQYF
CDR3 length: 15; J gene: TRBJ2-7; V gene: TRBV2; CDR3 protein: CASKENFPSSYEQYF
CDR3 length: 13; J gene: TRBJ2-1; V gene: TRBV5-1; CDR3 protein: CASRETQGHEQFF
CDR3 length: 18; J gene: TRBJ2-7; V gene: TRBV6-5; CDR3 protein: CASSSRTNLISGRYEQYF
CDR3 length: 16; J gene: TRBJ1-2; V gene: TRBV7-4; CDR3 protein: CAKGGPGTGINYGYTF
CDR3 length: 16; J gene: TRBJ2-7; V gene: TRBV15; CDR3 protein: CATSRYPRGPTGEQYF
CDR3 length: 16; J gene: TRBJ2-1; V gene: TRBV7-6; CDR3 protein: CASSTLAAIRDNEQFF
CDR3 length: 15; J gene: TRBJ2-2; V gene: TRBV24-1; CDR3 protein: CATSALNLDTGELFF
CDR3 length: 16; J gene: TRBJ2-7; V gene: TRBV10-1; CDR3 protein: CASFPKKAGQTYEQYF
CDR3 length: 15; J gene: TRBJ2-7; V gene: TRBV12-3/TRBV12-4; CDR3 protein: CASSLGPDRAYEQYF
CDR3 length: 17; J gene: TRBJ2-7; V gene: TRBV21-1; CDR3 protein: CASSKDDRADSSYEQYF
CDR3 length: 13; J gene: TRBJ1-5; V gene: TRBV6-4; CDR3 protein: CASSEAQLRPQHF
CDR3 length: 15; J gene: TRBJ2-1; V gene: TRBV3-1; CDR3 protein: CASSHLGVFLNEQFF
CDR3 length: 16; J gene: TRBJ2-1; V gene: TRBV2; CDR3 protein: CASSVRGLEAVGEQFF
CDR3 length: 15; J gene: TRBJ2-6; V gene: TRBV2; CDR3 protein: CASSRDPGGANVLTF
CDR3 length: 15; J gene: TRBJ1-2; V gene: TRBV2; CDR3 protein: CASSVGLGTGFFYTF
CDR3 length: 12; J gene: TRBJ2-1; V gene: TRBV7-9; CDR3 protein: CASSGRGHEQFF
CDR3 length: 17; J gene: TRBJ2-5; V gene: TRBV7-2; CDR3 protein: CASSFPKDISLQETQYF
CDR3 length: 15; J gene: TRBJ1-2; V gene: TRBV4-2; CDR3 protein: CASSQGQSAGYGYTF
CDR3 length: 14; J gene: TRBJ2-5; V gene: TRBV20-1; CDR3 protein: CSAKPTEGWETQYF
CDR3 length: 13; J gene: TRBJ1-1; V gene: TRBV12-3/TRBV12-4; CDR3 protein: CASSLTEGTEAFF
CDR3 length: 16; J gene: .; V gene: TRBV20-1; CDR3 protein: CSARTGAGEGGNIQYF
CDR3 length: 14; J gene: TRBJ1-5; V gene: TRBV12-3/TRBV12-4; CDR3 protein: CASSLVEGNQPQHF